This T cell receptor (beta chain) was documented in a study of control samples from healthy donors and cancer patients. Here immunoSEQ multiplex PCR was the method, and the copy in TCRdb shows in-frame clones only, minus some. This table holds about 120,000 clones, approximately 88% found once. This clone was recorded only once. The clonotype originates from a man over 45 in good health. Sequenced sample: blood.

As DNA, the CDR3 is TGCGCCAGCAGCCAAGGACAGAGGAATTCACCCCTCCACTTT. It encodes CASSQGQRNSPLHF. V usage is TRBV4-3 and J usage is TRBJ1-6; D might be TRBD1 (5 bases). Deletions cut 1 base from V and 7 bases from J, with 8 bases between. CDR1 LGHNA and CDR2 YSLEER come from the germline V gene. CDR3 size: 14 residues.